What follows is one T cell receptor beta chain and its context. The ends lost 5 bases at V and 3 bases at J; junction bases unmatched: 11. The CDR3 is 17 amino acids. CDR1 and CDR2 (germline): MNHEY, SMNVEV (reference sequence). Amplification targeted TCR beta CDR3 regions from RNA transcripts. The HTBI primer set served for first-round RT-PCR of the TCR CDR3. TCRdb passed the multiplex PCR reads through MiXCR, listing each CDR3 protein once. The sample consists of a few hundred thousand distinct CDR3 sequences, about 15% of them appearing once. The entry originates in a study of T cells in Graves' hyperthyroidism and ophthalmopathy. Study-level information: Peripheral blood specimens were obtained at initial diagnosis, prior to any treatment.

Exclusions: uncontrolled infection, other autoimmune disease, pregnancy, lactation. Each diagnosis was grounded in clinical symptoms, serum thyroxine and TRAb, thyroid ultrasound, and orbital computed tomography. Extraction of PBMCs used roughly 10 ml of fresh peripheral blood. Sequencing was done on a sample of blood. The chain joins TRBV27 to TRBJ2-5; 11 nucleotides agree with TRBD1. The sequence came from a woman between 25 and 40 years old with Graves' hyperthyroidism. The CDR3 loop reads CASSPKYRDRGEETQYF. For the CDR3, the DNA is TGTGCCAGCAGTCCAAAATACCGGGACAGGGGGGAAGAGACCCAGTACTTC.